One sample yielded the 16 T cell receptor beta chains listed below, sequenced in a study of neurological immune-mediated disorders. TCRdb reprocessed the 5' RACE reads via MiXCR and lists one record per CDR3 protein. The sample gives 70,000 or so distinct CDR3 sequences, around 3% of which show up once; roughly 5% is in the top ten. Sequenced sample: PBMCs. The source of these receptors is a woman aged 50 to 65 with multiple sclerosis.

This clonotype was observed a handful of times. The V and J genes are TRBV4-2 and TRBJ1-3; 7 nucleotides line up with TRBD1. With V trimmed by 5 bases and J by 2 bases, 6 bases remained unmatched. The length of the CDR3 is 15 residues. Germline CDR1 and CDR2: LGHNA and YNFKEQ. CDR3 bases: TGTGCCAGCAGCACAACAGGGGAGGCTGGAAACACCATATATTTT. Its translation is CASSTTGEAGNTIYF.

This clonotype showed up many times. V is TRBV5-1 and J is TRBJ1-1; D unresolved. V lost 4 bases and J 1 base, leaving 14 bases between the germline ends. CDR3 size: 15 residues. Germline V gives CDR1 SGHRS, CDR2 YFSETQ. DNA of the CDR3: TGCGCCAGCAGCGACCTTCTGGGAGGGAACACTGAAGCTTTCTTT. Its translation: CASSDLLGGNTEAFF.

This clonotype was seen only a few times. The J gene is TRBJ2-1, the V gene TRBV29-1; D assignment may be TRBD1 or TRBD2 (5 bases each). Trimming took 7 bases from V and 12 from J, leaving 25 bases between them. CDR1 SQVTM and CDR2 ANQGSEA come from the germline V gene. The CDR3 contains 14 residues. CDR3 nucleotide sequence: TGCAGCGCGGAGACCGACAGTTACGGAGGAGCGCAGTTCTTC. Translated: CSAETDSYGGAQFF.

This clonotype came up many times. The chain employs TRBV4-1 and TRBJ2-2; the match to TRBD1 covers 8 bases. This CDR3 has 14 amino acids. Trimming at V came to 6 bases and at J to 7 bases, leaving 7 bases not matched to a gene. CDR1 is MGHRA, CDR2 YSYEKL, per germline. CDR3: CASRLGQVNGELFF. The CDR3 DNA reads TGCGCCAGCAGACTGGGACAGGTTAACGGGGAGCTGTTTTTT.

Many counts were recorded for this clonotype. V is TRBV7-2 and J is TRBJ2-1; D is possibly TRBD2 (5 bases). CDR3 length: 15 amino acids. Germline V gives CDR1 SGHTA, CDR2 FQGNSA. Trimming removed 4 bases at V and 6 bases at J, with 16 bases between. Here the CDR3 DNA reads TGTGCCAGCAGCTCACGGACTCGTTCGGTCAATGAGCAGTTCTTC. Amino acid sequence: CASSSRTRSVNEQFF.

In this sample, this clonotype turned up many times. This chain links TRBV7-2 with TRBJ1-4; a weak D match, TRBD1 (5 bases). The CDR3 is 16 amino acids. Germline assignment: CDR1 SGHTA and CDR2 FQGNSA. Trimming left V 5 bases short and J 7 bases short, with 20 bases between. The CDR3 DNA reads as TGTGCCAGCAGCCCGATGCGGGGGGAAACGGGTGAAAAACTGTTTTTT. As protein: CASSPMRGETGEKLFF.

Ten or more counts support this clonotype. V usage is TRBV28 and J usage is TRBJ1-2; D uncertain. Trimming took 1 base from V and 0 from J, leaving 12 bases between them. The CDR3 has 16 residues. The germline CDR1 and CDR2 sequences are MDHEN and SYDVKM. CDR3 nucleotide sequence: TGTGCCAGCAGTTTATTTATGTACGCCCCTAACTATGGCTACACCTTC. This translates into CASSLFMYAPNYGYTF.

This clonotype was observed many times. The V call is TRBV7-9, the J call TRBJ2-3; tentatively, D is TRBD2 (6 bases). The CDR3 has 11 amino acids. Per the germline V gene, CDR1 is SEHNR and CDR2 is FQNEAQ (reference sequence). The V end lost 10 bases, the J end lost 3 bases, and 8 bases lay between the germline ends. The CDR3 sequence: CATGGTDTQYF. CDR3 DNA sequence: TGTGCCACCGGGGGAACAGATACGCAGTATTTT. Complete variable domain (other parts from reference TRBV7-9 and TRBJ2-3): DTGVSQNPRHKITKRGQNVTFRCDPISEHNRLYWYRQTLGQGPEFLTYFQNEAQLEKSRLLSDRFSAERPKGSFSTLEIQRTEQGDSAMYLCATGGTDTQYFGPGTRLTVL.

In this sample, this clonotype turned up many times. CDR3 DNA: TGTGCCAGCAGTGAATATTGGCAGGGGAATGGCTACACCTTC. This codes for CASSEYWQGNGYTF. The chain recombines TRBV25-1 with TRBJ1-2, with TRBD1 as a possible D gene (6 bases). The germline V gene encodes CDR1 MGHDK and CDR2 SYGVNS. V lost 0 bases, J lost 6 bases, and 11 bases lay in between. The CDR3 has 14 residues.

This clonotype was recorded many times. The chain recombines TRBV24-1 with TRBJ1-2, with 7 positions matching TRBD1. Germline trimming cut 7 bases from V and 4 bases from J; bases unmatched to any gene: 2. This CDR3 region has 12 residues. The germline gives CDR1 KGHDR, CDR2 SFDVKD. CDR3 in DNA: TGTGCCACCAGCCGGGACAGCTATGGCTACACCTTC. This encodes CATSRDSYGYTF.

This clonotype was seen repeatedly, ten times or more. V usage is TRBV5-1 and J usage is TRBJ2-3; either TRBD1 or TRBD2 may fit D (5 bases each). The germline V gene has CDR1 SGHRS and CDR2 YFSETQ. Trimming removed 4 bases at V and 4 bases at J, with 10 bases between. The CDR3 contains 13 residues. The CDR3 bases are TGCGCCAGCAGCCTGATGGGGGCAGATACGCAGTATTTT. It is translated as CASSLMGADTQYF.

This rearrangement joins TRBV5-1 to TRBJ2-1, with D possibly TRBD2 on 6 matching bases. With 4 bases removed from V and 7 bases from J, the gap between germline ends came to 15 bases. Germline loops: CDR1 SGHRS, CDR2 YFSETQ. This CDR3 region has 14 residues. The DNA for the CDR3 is TGCGCCAGCAGCCCCTCGGCCGGGGGAAATGAGCAGTTCTTC. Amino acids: CASSPSAGGNEQFF.

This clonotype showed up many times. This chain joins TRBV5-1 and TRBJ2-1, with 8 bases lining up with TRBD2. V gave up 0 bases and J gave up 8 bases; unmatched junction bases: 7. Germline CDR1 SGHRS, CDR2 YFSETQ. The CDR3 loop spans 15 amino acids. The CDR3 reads CASSLERGGLDEQFF. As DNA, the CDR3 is TGCGCCAGCAGCTTGGAACGGGGGGGCTTGGATGAGCAGTTCTTC.

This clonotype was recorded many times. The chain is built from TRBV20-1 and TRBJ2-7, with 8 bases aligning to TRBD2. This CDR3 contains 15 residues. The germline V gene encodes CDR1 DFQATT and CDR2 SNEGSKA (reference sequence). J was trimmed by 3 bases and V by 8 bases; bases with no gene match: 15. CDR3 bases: TGCAGTACAGTTTTACCGGGACTAGGGATCTACGAGCAGTACTTC. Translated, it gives CSTVLPGLGIYEQYF.

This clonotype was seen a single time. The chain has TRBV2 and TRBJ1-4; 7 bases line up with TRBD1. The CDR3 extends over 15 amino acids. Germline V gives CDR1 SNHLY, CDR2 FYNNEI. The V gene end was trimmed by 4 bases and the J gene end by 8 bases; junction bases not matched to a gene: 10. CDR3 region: CASSVPDRLNEKLFF. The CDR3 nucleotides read TGTGCCAGCAGTGTCCCGGACAGGCTAAACGAAAAACTGTTTTTT.

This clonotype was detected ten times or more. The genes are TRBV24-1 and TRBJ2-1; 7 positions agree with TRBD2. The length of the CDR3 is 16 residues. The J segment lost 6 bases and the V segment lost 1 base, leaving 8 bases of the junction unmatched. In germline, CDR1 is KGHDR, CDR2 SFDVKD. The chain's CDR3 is CATSDFGAGVGNEQFF. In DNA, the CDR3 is TGTGCCACCAGTGATTTCGGGGCGGGAGTAGGCAATGAGCAGTTCTTC.